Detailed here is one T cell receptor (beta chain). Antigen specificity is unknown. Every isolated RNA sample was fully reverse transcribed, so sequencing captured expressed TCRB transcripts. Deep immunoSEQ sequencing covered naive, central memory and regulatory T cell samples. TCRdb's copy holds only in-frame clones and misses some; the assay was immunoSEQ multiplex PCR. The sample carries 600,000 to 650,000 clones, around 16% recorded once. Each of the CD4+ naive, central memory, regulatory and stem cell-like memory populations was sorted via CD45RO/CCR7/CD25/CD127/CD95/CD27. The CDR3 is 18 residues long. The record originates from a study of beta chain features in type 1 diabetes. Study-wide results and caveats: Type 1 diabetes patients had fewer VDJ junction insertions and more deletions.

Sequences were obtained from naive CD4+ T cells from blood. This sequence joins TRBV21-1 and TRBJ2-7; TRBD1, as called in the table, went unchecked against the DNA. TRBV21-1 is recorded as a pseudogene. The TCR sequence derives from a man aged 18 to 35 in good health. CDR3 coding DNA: TGTGCCAGCAGCAAAGCGCCGGCAGGGGGATTACACCATTACGAGCAGTACTTC. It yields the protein CASSKAPAGGLHHYEQYF.